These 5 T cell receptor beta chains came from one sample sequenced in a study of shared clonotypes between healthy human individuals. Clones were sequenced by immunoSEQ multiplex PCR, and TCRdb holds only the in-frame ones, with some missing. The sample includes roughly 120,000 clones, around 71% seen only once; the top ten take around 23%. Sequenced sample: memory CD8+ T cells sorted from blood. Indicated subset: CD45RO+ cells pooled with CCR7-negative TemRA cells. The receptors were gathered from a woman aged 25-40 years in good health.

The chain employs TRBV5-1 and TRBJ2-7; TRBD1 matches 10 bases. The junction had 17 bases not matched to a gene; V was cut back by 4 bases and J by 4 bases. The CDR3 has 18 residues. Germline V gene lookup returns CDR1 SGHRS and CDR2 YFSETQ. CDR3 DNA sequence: TGCGCCAGCAGCCCCTTCGGGGGATCGGGACAGGGGAAATACGAGCAGTACTTC. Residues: CASSPFGGSGQGKYEQYF.

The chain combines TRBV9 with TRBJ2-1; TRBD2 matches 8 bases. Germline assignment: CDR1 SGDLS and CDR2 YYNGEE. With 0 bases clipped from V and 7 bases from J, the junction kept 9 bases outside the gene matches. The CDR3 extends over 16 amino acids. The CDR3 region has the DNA TGTGCCAGCAGCGTAGAAATAGCGGGAACGGCGAATGAGCAGTTCTTC. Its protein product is CASSVEIAGTANEQFF.

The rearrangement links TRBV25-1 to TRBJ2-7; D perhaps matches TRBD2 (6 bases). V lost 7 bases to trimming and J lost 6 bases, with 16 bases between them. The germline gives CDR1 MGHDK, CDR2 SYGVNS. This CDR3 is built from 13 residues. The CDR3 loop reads CASTSIGTPEQYF. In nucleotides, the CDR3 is TGTGCCAGCACCTCCATCGGGACTCCCGAGCAGTACTTC.

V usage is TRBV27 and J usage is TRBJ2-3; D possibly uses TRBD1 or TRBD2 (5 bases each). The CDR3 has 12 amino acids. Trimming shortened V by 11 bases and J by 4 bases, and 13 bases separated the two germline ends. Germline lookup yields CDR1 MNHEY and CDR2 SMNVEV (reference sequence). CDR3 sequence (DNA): TGTGCCGGCCGGGGCGAGGCAGATACGCAGTATTTT. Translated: CAGRGEADTQYF.

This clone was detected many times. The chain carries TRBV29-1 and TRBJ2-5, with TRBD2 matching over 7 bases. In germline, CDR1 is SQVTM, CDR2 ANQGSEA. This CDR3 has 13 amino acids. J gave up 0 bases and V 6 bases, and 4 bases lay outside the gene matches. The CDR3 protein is CSVGGFDQETQYF. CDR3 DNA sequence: TGCAGCGTGGGGGGGTTTGACCAAGAGACCCAGTACTTC.